The sequence of this T cell receptor (beta chain) was determined in a study of T cells in Graves' hyperthyroidism and ophthalmopathy. This CDR3 is built from 13 residues. Trimming removed 0 bases at V and 4 bases at J, with 7 bases between. Germline V gene lookup returns CDR1 LNHNV and CDR2 YYDKDF (reference sequence). With regard to this clonotype: Antigen: not known.

General study results and limits: In validation, the model predicted ophthalmopathy. These predictions came a median approximately 5.9 months before onset.

The patients, who ranged from 18 to 65 in age, presented with newly diagnosed hyperthyroidism lasting under 2 months. For the diagnoses, clinical symptoms, serum thyroxine and TRAb, thyroid ultrasound and orbital computed tomography were used. The CDR3 regions of TCR beta were amplified from RNA transcripts. The TCR CDR3 was amplified in a first-round RT-PCR using the HTBI primer set. TCRdb ran MiXCR on the multiplex PCR reads and lists one entry per CDR3 protein. The repertoire holds hundreds of thousands of distinct CDR3 sequences, with less than 20% as singletons. V is TRBV15 and J is TRBJ2-7, with D hard to call. The TCR sequence derives from a woman between 18 and 29 years old with Graves' hyperthyroidism that later progressed to Graves' ophthalmopathy. The sequencing input was blood. This CDR3 reads CATSRDKMYEQYF. CDR3 DNA: TGTGCCACCAGCAGAGATAAGATGTACGAGCAGTACTTC.